This passage covers 29 T cell receptor beta chains from one sample sequenced in a study of shared clonotypes between healthy human individuals (dated by TCRdb to 2020 to 2022). Library prep was done by the immunoSEQ multiplex PCR assay. This immuneACCESS table, as held by TCRdb, lists in-frame sequences with V and J called but not all clones. Of the missing ones, under half trace to an unresolved V gene in checked studies; the others have no known cause. This sample gives approximately 720,000 clones in total; approximately 75% of them show up just once. Clones ranked in the top ten supply approximately 2% of the sample. The specimen sequenced was memory CD4+ T cells sorted from blood. The cell subset or site label here, explained by the study, means: CD45RA-negative fraction. The source of these receptors is a woman in her 30s in good health.

The chain uses TRBV19 and TRBJ1-1; 7 bases match TRBD1. After removal of 6 bases from V and 1 base from J, the junction contained 5 bases not matched to a gene. There are 14 residues in the CDR3. The V gene's germline CDR1 is LNHDA and CDR2 SQIVND (reference sequence). CDR3 nucleotide sequence: TGTGCCAGTAGATGGGACAGTCAGAACACTGAAGCTTTCTTT. As protein: CASRWDSQNTEAFF.

The rearrangement uses TRBV5-4 and TRBJ2-7, with D perhaps matching TRBD2 (6 bases). CDR3 length: 15 amino acids. V lost 1 base and J 2 bases, leaving 13 bases between the germline ends. CDR1 SGHNT and CDR2 YYREEE come from the germline V gene (reference sequence). The CDR3 DNA sequence: TGTGCCAGCAGCTTGAGTCTAGCGTTTCCCTACGAGCAGTACTTC. It translates to CASSLSLAFPYEQYF.

V and J are TRBV5-5 and TRBJ2-5; no definite D call. V shed 0 bases and J shed 5 bases, with 8 bases lying between them. This CDR3 contains 13 residues. Germline V lookup: CDR1 SGHKS, CDR2 YYEKEE (reference sequence). CDR3 DNA sequence: TGTGCCAGCAGCTTGGCGATCTGGGAGACCCAGTACTTC. Its translation: CASSLAIWETQYF.

The V call is TRBV6-5, the J call TRBJ2-3, with 11 bases identical to TRBD1. The V segment lost 4 bases and the J segment 6 bases; nucleotides outside the gene matches: 3. This CDR3 region has 14 residues. The V gene's germline CDR1 is MNHEY and CDR2 SVGAGI. CDR3 in DNA: TGTGCCAGCAGTTGGACAGGGGGCTCGGATACGCAGTATTTT. This gives the protein CASSWTGGSDTQYF.

The rearrangement joins TRBV28 to TRBJ2-1, with 7 bases aligning to TRBD2. CDR1 MDHEN and CDR2 SYDVKM come from the germline V gene. This CDR3 comprises 13 residues. Trimming at V came to 5 bases and at J to 9 bases, leaving 7 bases not matched to a gene. The CDR3 bases are TGTGCCAGCAGTATCGGGGGGTTTGCTGAGCAGTTCTTC. Translating gives CASSIGGFAEQFF.

The chain has TRBV15 and TRBJ2-2; 8 bases match TRBD1. Germline V gives CDR1 LNHNV, CDR2 YYDKDF (reference sequence). Unmatched junction bases numbered 11, after V lost 5 bases and J lost 6 bases. CDR3 size: 16 residues. CDR3 loop: CATSRWDRQASGELFF. The CDR3, as DNA: TGTGCCACCAGCCGTTGGGACAGGCAGGCGTCCGGGGAGCTGTTTTTT.

This chain uses TRBV18 with TRBJ2-6; D is perhaps TRBD1 (5 bases). This CDR3 contains 15 residues. The V end lost 4 bases, the J end lost 1 base, and 8 bases lay between the germline ends. Germline values: CDR1 KGHSH, CDR2 LQKENI. CDR3 sequence (DNA): TGTGCCAGCTCACTCCAGGGTTCTGGGGCCAACGTCCTGACTTTC. Amino acids: CASSLQGSGANVLTF. The full variable domain, with the rest looked up from reference TRBV18 and TRBJ2-6, is NAGVMQNPRHLVRRRGQEARLRCSPMKGHSHVYWYRQLPEEGLKFMVYLQKENIIDESGMPKERFSAEFPKEGPSILRIQQVVRGDSAAYFCASSLQGSGANVLTFGAGSRLTVL.

The chain joins TRBV6-1 to TRBJ1-5, with D perhaps matching TRBD1 (6 bases). CDR1 is MNHNS, CDR2 SASEGT, per germline. The CDR3 is 14 amino acids. Trimming shortened V by 6 bases and J by 3 bases, and 12 bases separated the two germline ends. The CDR3 DNA reads TGTGCCAGCAGAGTGGACAGCTTCAATCAGCCCCAGCATTTT. It translates to CASRVDSFNQPQHF.

The CDR3 reads CATSRGDRAGEQFF. CDR3 bases: TGTGCCACCAGCAGGGGGGACAGGGCAGGTGAGCAGTTCTTC. The chain joins TRBV15 to TRBJ2-1; 9 positions agree with TRBD1. With V trimmed by 3 bases and J by 9 bases, 6 bases remained unmatched. The germline gives CDR1 LNHNV, CDR2 YYDKDF (reference sequence). The length of the CDR3 is 14 residues.

This chain links TRBV5-6 with TRBJ2-2, with D perhaps TRBD1 (6 bases). V dropped 7 bases and J dropped 4 bases, with 11 bases sitting between them. CDR1 and CDR2 (germline): SGHDT, YYEEEE. The CDR3 length is 13 residues. DNA of the CDR3: TGTGCCAGCGCCCAGGGGTTCACCGGGGAGCTGTTTTTT. Encoded protein: CASAQGFTGELFF. The whole variable domain, filled in from reference TRBV5-6 and TRBJ2-2, reads DAGVTQSPTHLIKTRGQQVTLRCSPKSGHDTVSWYQQALGQGPQFIFQYYEEEERQRGNFPDRFSGHQFPNYSSELNVNALLLGDSALYLCASAQGFTGELFFGEGSRLTVL.

This chain uses TRBV19 with TRBJ2-5; 12 bases line up with TRBD2. The CDR3 runs 16 residues. CDR1 and CDR2 (germline): LNHDA, SQIVND (reference sequence). After removal of 5 bases from V and 1 base from J, the junction contained 5 bases not matched to a gene. This CDR3 reads CASSPGLAGAQETQYF. For the CDR3, the DNA is TGTGCCAGTAGTCCGGGACTAGCGGGTGCCCAAGAGACCCAGTACTTC.

This clone was detected once. V and J are TRBV10-3 and TRBJ1-2; 7 bases fit TRBD1. Germline trimming cut 3 bases from V and 6 bases from J; bases unmatched to any gene: 13. CDR1 is ENHRY, CDR2 SYGVKD, per germline. The CDR3 runs 16 residues. CDR3 in amino acids: CAISETGQQLKDGYTF. The CDR3 nucleotides read TGTGCCATCAGTGAAACGGGACAGCAGCTTAAGGATGGCTACACCTTC.

The chain combines TRBV28 with TRBJ1-2; maybe TRBD1 (5 bases). The CDR3 is 14 amino acids. The V gene lost 4 bases and the J gene lost 8 bases, with 17 bases spanning the gap. Germline assignment: CDR1 MDHEN and CDR2 SYDVKM. DNA for the CDR3: TGTGCCAGCAGTTCACTAGGCGGACAAAGGGGCTACACCTTC. This sequence encodes CASSSLGGQRGYTF.

This clone is a singleton in its sample. The gene calls are TRBV10-3 and TRBJ2-7; possible D gene TRBD2, 6 bases. The CDR3 spans 14 residues. V lost 6 bases to trimming and J lost 6 bases, with 18 bases between them. Germline V gives CDR1 ENHRY, CDR2 SYGVKD. The CDR3 protein is CAIRGYRGAGEQYF. CDR3 sequence (DNA): TGTGCCATCAGGGGGTACCGCGGAGCGGGCGAGCAGTACTTC.

The chain is built from TRBV19 and TRBJ1-3; D gene unclear. The length of the CDR3 is 14 residues. The ends were cut back, 2 bases at V and 0 bases at J, with 5 bases in the middle. The V gene's germline CDR1 is LNHDA and CDR2 SQIVND (reference sequence). Here the CDR3 DNA reads TGTGCCAGTAGTATACCGGGCTCTGGAAACACCATATATTTT. This sequence encodes CASSIPGSGNTIYF.

The V gene is TRBV30, the J gene TRBJ1-4; 8 bases line up with TRBD1. V trimming: 5 bases; J trimming: 1 base; junction bases outside the gene matches: 3. The CDR3 sequence is 14 residues long. Per the germline V gene, CDR1 is GTSNPN and CDR2 is SVGIG (reference sequence). The CDR3 DNA follows: TGTGCCTGGGACACAGGGGGAACTAATGAAAAACTGTTTTTT. Its translation is CAWDTGGTNEKLFF.

The genes are TRBV14 and TRBJ2-2, with D possibly matching TRBD1 (6 bases). Looked up from germline, CDR1 is SGHDN and CDR2 is FVKESK. V was shortened by 2 bases and J by 6 bases, with 7 bases between the two germline ends. This CDR3 has 13 residues. The CDR3 protein is CASSQQGSGELFF. CDR3 coding DNA: TGTGCCAGCAGCCAACAGGGGTCCGGGGAGCTGTTTTTT.

This clone has just one count. This chain joins TRBV28 and TRBJ1-5; possible D gene TRBD1, 5 bases. Germline values: CDR1 MDHEN, CDR2 SYDVKM. With 1 base removed from V and 11 bases from J, the gap between germline ends came to 24 bases. The CDR3 has 17 amino acids. The CDR3 nucleotides are TGTGCCAGCAGTTTATTCCGGACGGGGGGTCCCCTGTGGGCCCAGCATTTT. It translates to CASSLFRTGGPLWAQHF. The full variable domain, its missing parts supplied by reference TRBV28 and TRBJ1-5, is DVKVTQSSRYLVKRTGEKVFLECVQDMDHENMFWYRQDPGLGLRLIYFSYDVKMKEKGDIPEGYSVSREKKERFSLILESASTNQTSMYLCASSLFRTGGPLWAQHFGDGTRLSIL.

The V and J genes are TRBV25-1 and TRBJ1-3; 7 nucleotides match TRBD1. CDR1 and CDR2 (germline): MGHDK, SYGVNS. With V trimmed by 8 bases and J by 4 bases, 5 bases remained unmatched. This CDR3 spans 13 amino acids. CDR3 loop: CASRDRAGNTIYF. DNA of the CDR3: TGTGCCAGCCGAGACAGGGCAGGAAACACCATATATTTT.

J is TRBJ2-7 and V is TRBV5-1, with 8 bases identical to TRBD1. With 0 bases clipped from V and 3 bases from J, the junction kept 5 bases outside the gene matches. Germline V gene data show CDR1 as SGHRS and CDR2 as YFSETQ. The CDR3 is 15 residues long. The CDR3 spells CASSLDRGRIYEQYF. Here the CDR3 DNA reads TGCGCCAGCAGCTTGGACAGGGGGAGAATCTACGAGCAGTACTTC.

This clone has more than one count but fewer than ten. V and J are TRBV19 and TRBJ1-1; TRBD1 agrees at 7 bases. The CDR3 is 13 residues long. With V trimmed by 0 bases and J by 7 bases, 2 bases remained unmatched. Looked up from germline, CDR1 is LNHDA and CDR2 is SQIVND (reference sequence). CDR3 sequence (DNA): TGTGCCAGTAGTATAGATAGGGACAGTGAAGCTTTCTTT. Translation: CASSIDRDSEAFF.

The V call is TRBV6-5, the J call TRBJ1-2, with unresolved D. Between the trimmed V and J ends, which lost 5 bases and 0 bases, there was a span of 13 bases. Germline-derived CDR1 and CDR2 are MNHEY and SVGAGI. The CDR3 spans 15 residues. CDR3 residues: CASSPSPIANYGYTF. Written as DNA, the CDR3 is TGTGCCAGCAGTCCCTCTCCCATAGCTAACTATGGCTACACCTTC.

The chain employs TRBV27 and TRBJ2-6; no firm D call. V was cut by 4 bases and J by 2 bases, with 6 bases left in between. The CDR3 totals 14 residues. CDR1 MNHEY and CDR2 SMNVEV come from the germline V gene (reference sequence). CDR3 sequence (DNA): TGTGCCAGCAGTTACAGCGCTGGGGCCAACGTCCTGACTTTC. Amino acid sequence: CASSYSAGANVLTF.

In this sample, this clone turned up once. V gene TRBV13 combines with J gene TRBJ1-2; D unresolved. The germline V and J ends were trimmed by 4 bases and 6 bases, with 27 bases remaining between them. Germline V gene sequence: CDR1 PRHDT, CDR2 FYEKMQ (reference sequence). The CDR3 loop spans 18 amino acids. As DNA, the CDR3 is TGTGCCAGCAGCTCCATTTCCGGGTCCCCTTCCAAGAGAAATGGCTACACCTTC. Translated, it gives CASSSISGSPSKRNGYTF. The variable domain in full, with the rest retrieved from reference TRBV13 and TRBJ1-2, is AAGVIQSPRHLIKEKRETATLKCYPIPRHDTVYWYQQGPGQDPQFLISFYEKMQSDKGSIPDRFSAQQFSDYHSELNMSSLELGDSALYFCASSSISGSPSKRNGYTFGSGTRLTVV.

The chain uses TRBV11-3 and TRBJ1-1; D is ambiguous. CDR1 is SGHNT, CDR2 YENEEA, per germline. The CDR3 sequence is 13 residues long. The ends were cut back, 1 base at V and 6 bases at J, with 9 bases in the middle. This CDR3 is CASSLVVAAEAFF. As DNA, the CDR3 is TGTGCCAGCAGCTTAGTCGTGGCAGCTGAAGCTTTCTTT.

This chain joins TRBV4-2 and TRBJ1-1, with 10 positions matching TRBD1. The CDR3 runs 16 residues. V shed 5 bases and J 4 bases; nucleotides not matched to a gene: 10. Germline V lookup: CDR1 LGHNA, CDR2 YNFKEQ. The CDR3 loop reads CASSNPDRGLVTEAFF. The CDR3 nucleotides are TGTGCCAGCAGCAACCCCGACAGGGGGCTGGTCACTGAAGCTTTCTTT.

This clone was seen ten or more times. The chain carries TRBV5-6 and TRBJ1-1, with D tentatively TRBD1 (6 bases). This CDR3 has 15 residues. Germline lookup yields CDR1 SGHDT and CDR2 YYEEEE. Trimming cost V 0 bases and J 1 base, with 10 bases left between them. CDR3 amino acids: CASSLGGGRNTEAFF. CDR3 nucleotide sequence: TGTGCCAGCAGCTTGGGAGGGGGAAGGAACACTGAAGCTTTCTTT.

This chain uses TRBV6-4 with TRBJ2-5, with 9 positions matching TRBD2. Germline CDR1 reads MRHNA; CDR2 reads SNTAGT. Trimming took 3 bases from V and 4 from J; bases not matched to a gene: 6. This CDR3 is built from 15 residues. CDR3: CASSEGSGSRETQYF. The DNA for the CDR3 is TGTGCCAGCAGTGAGGGTAGCGGGAGTAGAGAGACCCAGTACTTC.

Only one count was recorded for this clone. The rearrangement uses TRBV10-1 and TRBJ2-1, with 13 positions matching TRBD2. The V and J ends lost 4 bases and 6 bases, in that order; junction bases with no gene match: 6. The CDR3 is 16 amino acids. Germline assignment: CDR1 WNHNN and CDR2 SYGVQD (reference sequence). The CDR3 region is CASSVTRLAGGNEQFF. The CDR3, as DNA: TGCGCCAGCAGTGTAACCCGACTAGCGGGAGGCAATGAGCAGTTCTTC.